A selection of T cell receptor beta chains follows, all from one sample in a study of OX40 agonist ivuxolimab in advanced cancers. Measured with immunoSEQ multiplex PCR; TCRdb has only the in-frame clones, and not every one. This sample has approximately 61,000 clones, with roughly 90% found just once. Sequencing was performed on CD4+ or CD8+ T cells sorted from blood, taken in a trial of the OX40 agonist ivuxolimab. The receptors were gathered from an adult with an advanced solid tumor such as melanoma, head and neck, liver or kidney cancer. Both conserved end residues are part of each CDR3. The D gene is left open where the match is weak. Clone size is not always given. Where it is, it says once, few, many or a class for expanded clones.

d_gene	v_gene	abundance	j_gene	CDR3aa	CDR3nt
TRBD2	TRBV14	.	TRBJ2-1	CASSQDSLLAGEVYEQFF	TGTGCCAGCAGCCAAGATTCGTTACTAGCGGGAGAGGTATATGAGCAGTTCTTC
TRBD1	TRBV6-5	once	TRBJ2-7	CASSPGTAYEQYF	TGTGCCAGCAGTCCCGGGACAGCCTACGAGCAGTACTTC
.	TRBV5-6	.	TRBJ2-7	CASSLAEGWGEQYF	TGTGCCAGCAGCTTGGCCGAGGGATGGGGAGAGCAGTACTTC
.	TRBV29-1	.	TRBJ2-7	CSVGPGPRGEQYF	TGCAGCGTTGGCCCGGGCCCCCGGGGCGAGCAGTACTTC
.	TRBV28	.	TRBJ2-7	CASSLGSGLSYEQYF	TGTGCCAGCAGTTTAGGGTCAGGGCTCTCCTACGAGCAGTACTTC
TRBD2	TRBV29-1	.	TRBJ2-7	CSVSGRASYEQYF	TGCAGCGTCAGCGGGAGGGCCTCCTACGAGCAGTACTTC
.	TRBV9	.	TRBJ2-3	CASSVALGLGTDTQYF	TGTGCCAGCAGCGTAGCTTTGGGGCTGGGAACAGATACGCAGTATTTT
.	TRBV27	.	TRBJ2-2	CASTEGDTGELFF	TGTGCCAGTACCGAGGGGGACACCGGGGAGCTGTTTTTT
TRBD2	TRBV5-1	.	TRBJ2-7	CASSLMGLTYEQYF	TGCGCCAGCAGCTTGATGGGACTAACCTACGAGCAGTACTTC
TRBD1	TRBV6-5	.	TRBJ1-6	CASSPGTGNNSPLHF	TGTGCCAGCAGTCCCGGGACAGGAAATAATTCACCCCTCCACTTT
.	TRBV2	.	TRBJ1-2	CASTGWGEGYNYGYTF	TGTGCCAGCACTGGTTGGGGGGAGGGGTACAACTATGGCTACACCTTC
.	TRBV10-3	.	TRBJ1-5	CAISDGQLTANQPQHF	TGTGCCATCAGTGATGGACAATTAACGGCCAATCAGCCCCAGCATTTT
TRBD2	TRBV4-3	.	TRBJ2-3	CASSRLARDTQYF	TGCGCCAGCAGTCGACTAGCGAGGGATACGCAGTATTTT
.	TRBV4-3	.	TRBJ1-1	CASSQVRGNTEAFF	TGCGCCAGCAGCCAAGTTAGGGGGAACACTGAAGCTTTCTTT
TRBD1	TRBV28	.	TRBJ1-1	CASSLTGDPEAFF	TGTGCCAGCAGTTTGACAGGGGACCCTGAAGCTTTCTTT
.	TRBV6-5	once	TRBJ1-1	CASSYVWGNTEAFF	TGTGCCAGCAGTTACGTTTGGGGGAACACTGAAGCTTTCTTT
TRBD1	TRBV11-1	.	TRBJ2-2	CASSPDRGGTGELFF	TGTGCCAGCAGTCCCGACAGGGGCGGCACCGGGGAGCTGTTTTTT
TRBD1	TRBV4-1	.	TRBJ2-7	CASSREQGFYEQYF	TGCGCCAGCAGCCGGGAACAGGGGTTCTACGAGCAGTACTTC
.	TRBV14	.	TRBJ1-2	CASSPQDRYGYTF	TGTGCCAGCAGCCCCCAGGACCGATATGGCTACACCTTC
TRBD2	TRBV27	.	TRBJ2-2	CASSLSGRALTGELFF	TGTGCCAGCAGTTTAAGCGGGAGGGCCCTCACCGGGGAGCTGTTTTTT
.	TRBV4-3	.	TRBJ2-7	CASSQVGGSSYEQYF	TGCGCCAGCAGCCAAGTTGGGGGTAGCTCCTACGAGCAGTACTTC
.	TRBV18	.	TRBJ2-5	CASSNTGEETQYF	TGTGCCAGCTCAAACACGGGAGAAGAGACCCAGTACTTC
.	TRBV6-1	.	TRBJ1-1	CASSEGAETEAFF	TGTGCCAGCAGTGAAGGGGCTGAGACTGAAGCTTTCTTT
TRBD2	TRBV28	.	TRBJ2-2	CASSSGLAFWELFF	TGTGCCAGCAGTTCGGGACTAGCGTTCTGGGAGCTGTTTTTT
.	TRBV4-1	.	TRBJ2-7	CASSQGMTGPLISYEQYF	TGCGCCAGCAGCCAAGGAATGACTGGGCCTCTAATTTCCTACGAGCAGTACTTC
.	TRBV18	.	TRBJ2-1	CASSRTGYYNEQFF	TGTGCCAGCTCACGGACGGGCTATTACAATGAGCAGTTCTTC
.	TRBV10-3	few	TRBJ1-1	CATAPGATEAFF	TGTGCCACCGCACCGGGGGCCACTGAAGCTTTCTTT
.	TRBV14	.	TRBJ2-7	CASSQGYSYEQYF	TGTGCCAGCAGCCAAGGGTACAGCTACGAGCAGTACTTC
TRBD2	TRBV4-3	.	TRBJ2-1	CASSQGLAGSSYNEQFF	TGCGCCAGCAGCCAAGGGCTAGCGGGCTCATCCTACAATGAGCAGTTCTTC
.	TRBV4-1	.	TRBJ1-3	CASSQDSPNSSGNTIYF	TGCGCCAGCAGCCAAGATTCCCCAAACTCCTCGGGAAACACCATATATTTT
.	TRBV4-3	.	TRBJ1-2	CASSQDRLQYYGYTF	TGCGCCAGCAGCCAAGATCGGTTACAGTACTATGGCTACACCTTC
TRBD2	TRBV27	.	TRBJ2-3	CASSESHRLALSTDTQYF	TGTGCCAGCAGTGAGTCCCATCGACTAGCGCTTAGCACAGATACGCAGTATTTT
TRBD2	TRBV27	.	TRBJ2-1	CASSFSGNNEQFF	TGTGCCAGCAGTTTTAGCGGGAACAATGAGCAGTTCTTC
TRBD1	TRBV19	.	TRBJ1-1	CASSFGTGGKTEAFF	TGTGCCAGTAGTTTTGGGACAGGAGGTAAAACTGAAGCTTTCTTT
.	TRBV27	.	TRBJ1-2	CATWGAENNYGYTF	TGTGCCACCTGGGGGGCAGAGAATAACTATGGCTACACCTTC
.	TRBV19	.	TRBJ2-2	CASSQTVTGELFF	TGTGCCAGTAGTCAGACCGTCACCGGGGAGCTGTTTTTT
.	TRBV27	.	TRBJ1-2	CASSSTKDRLYYGYTF	TGTGCCAGCAGTTCCACGAAAGACAGACTATACTATGGCTACACCTTC
.	TRBV21-1	.	TRBJ1-5	CASSKEKGPGPQPQHF	TGTGCCAGCAGCAAAGAAAAGGGGCCAGGGCCACAGCCCCAGCATTTT
TRBD2	TRBV7-9	.	TRBJ2-1	CASSPGTSGTDEQFF	TGTGCCAGCAGCCCCGGGACTAGCGGGACCGATGAGCAGTTCTTC
.	TRBV4-1	.	TRBJ2-2	CASSRTGTNTGELFF	TGCGCCAGCAGCCGCACCGGTACGAACACCGGGGAGCTGTTTTTT
.	TRBV4-3	.	TRBJ2-5	CASSQGRSETQYF	TGCGCCAGCAGCCAAGGGCGAAGTGAGACCCAGTACTTC
TRBD1	TRBV5-1	.	TRBJ1-2	CASSLADRGYYGYTF	TGCGCCAGCAGCTTGGCGGACAGGGGATACTATGGCTACACCTTC
.	TRBV18	.	TRBJ2-5	CASSPGGQETQYF	TGTGCCAGCTCACCTGGCGGCCAAGAGACCCAGTACTTC
.	TRBV5-4	.	TRBJ1-2	CASSPGRDNRKGYGYTF	TGTGCCAGCAGCCCCGGCCGGGACAACCGAAAAGGCTATGGCTACACCTTC
TRBD2	TRBV9	.	TRBJ2-1	CASSYSGRAGNEQFF	TGTGCCAGCAGCTATAGCGGGAGAGCGGGCAATGAGCAGTTCTTC
.	TRBV6-4	.	TRBJ2-1	CASSATFEGHNEQFF	TGTGCCAGCAGTGCTACCTTTGAAGGCCACAATGAGCAGTTCTTC
.	TRBV6-5	.	TRBJ2-3	CASRWEEGADTQYF	TGTGCCAGCAGGTGGGAAGAGGGGGCAGATACGCAGTATTTT
TRBD1	TRBV19	.	TRBJ2-5	CASSIPRTGIETQYF	TGTGCCAGTAGTATACCCCGGACAGGGATCGAGACCCAGTACTTC
.	TRBV7-8	.	TRBJ2-7	CASSPRSDSVYEQYF	TGTGCCAGCAGCCCCAGGTCAGACAGCGTCTACGAGCAGTACTTC
TRBD1	TRBV9	.	TRBJ2-5	CASSETGGAETQYF	TGTGCCAGCAGCGAGACAGGGGGGGCAGAGACCCAGTACTTC
TRBD2	TRBV4-3	.	TRBJ2-3	CASSLGGRSDTQYF	TGCGCCAGCAGCCTAGGCGGGAGGTCAGATACGCAGTATTTT
TRBD1	TRBV30	.	TRBJ1-3	CAWSPPQGFNGNTIYF	TGTGCCTGGAGTCCCCCACAGGGGTTCAATGGAAACACCATATATTTT
.	TRBV29-1	.	TRBJ2-7	CSVPPTEGSYEQYF	TGCAGCGTCCCACCTACGGAGGGGTCCTACGAGCAGTACTTC
.	TRBV28	once	TRBJ2-2	CASSTRLGDTGELFF	TGTGCCAGCAGTACCAGACTTGGGGACACCGGGGAGCTGTTTTTT